This T cell receptor beta chain was found in a study of CD8 T cells in Susac syndrome (dated by TCRdb to between 2018 and 2021). Regarding the research as a whole: Among the Susac syndrome patients who were sequenced, clinically active disease was present in 5 or 6 and clinical remission was observed in under ten. Susac syndrome patients were therapy-naive, on corticosteroids (some also receiving IVIg), or on IVIg alone at blood withdrawal. Repertoire sequencing was used to test whether CD8+ T cell activation and differentiation in Susac syndrome was antigen driven. CD8+ T cell repertoire clonality was compared between some 12 healthy donors, approximately 14 Susac syndrome patients and fewer than 19 multiple sclerosis patients.

Remarks on this clonotype: What antigen it recognizes has not been identified. No base-level quality is on record; no much larger clone is a single base apart.

General study outcomes and caveats: In the total CD8+ and CD8+ TEMRA repertoires, more than 15 and five Susac-specific public clones, respectively, were identified. The TCR sequencing and HLA analysis was acknowledged to have included a relatively small number of individuals. CD8+ repertoires in Susac syndrome showed clonal expansion, which was highest in CD8+ TEMRA cells and was greater in clinically active patients than in remitting patients.

CDR1 and CDR2 are drawn from the germline V gene: SGHTA, FQGTGA. Including cysteine and phenylalanine, the CDR3 has 15 amino acids. CDR3 DNA is the only sequence kept; it has 45 bases, read in frame from the first base. The junction shows trimming of 2 bases on V and 6 bases on J, plus 14 bases between the germline ends. RNA was extracted using the RNeasy kit, and roughly 0.5 to 1 ug of the RNA was reverse transcribed with random hexamers. The immunoSEQ multiplex PCR assay, which covers 54 Vbeta and 13 Jbeta segments, was used to amplify TCR beta CDR3 regions. To correct PCR amplification bias, a synthetic template baseline was used for both primer optimization and computational correction. Processing in the source paper ran as follows. Reads were annotated to V, D and J genes according to IMGT and were analyzed with immunoSEQ Analyzer, with only productive sequences retained. To calculate clonality, Shannon entropy was normalized by log2 of the number of productive unique sequences and then subtracted from one. For each patient and control, public and private clones were evaluated within the 100 most prevalent clones. Clones were defined as Susac-specific when absent from the healthy and MS cohorts, from roughly 1,100 published viral clones and from other ImmuneACCESS disease sequences. TCRdb ran its own pipeline on the public reads, namely fastp trimming at Q25 and MiXCR clone calling, and kept in-frame beta chains. Rows are unified per CDR3 protein, each entry keeping the most common DNA and genes. These V and J calls derive from TCRdb rather than the authors' analysis. Counted in this sample were more than 150,000 distinct CDR3 sequences; 95% of them appeared once. About 0.17% of the sample goes to the ten largest clones.

Peripheral blood CD8+ and CD4+ T cells from healthy donors, Susac syndrome patients and multiple sclerosis patients were profiled using high-throughput TCR beta sequencing. The Susac syndrome patients fulfilled recently defined diagnostic criteria for either definite or probable disease. Bulk CD8+ and CD4+ T cells were purified by magnetic negative isolation, while CD8+ TEMRA cells were enriched using FACS. Blood was drawn into EDTA tubes, processed within 24 hours, and PBMCs were isolated by density gradient centrifugation. PBMCs intended for TCR sequencing were cryopreserved in liquid nitrogen and were subsequently thawed in a 37 degrees C water bath. The sorted or isolated CD4+, CD8+ and CD8+ TEMRA cells had a purity of 90% or higher.

The chain was built from TRBV7-3 and TRBJ2-1; the D gene could be either TRBD1 or TRBD2, each agreeing at 5 bases. The sample comprised CD8+ T cells from PBMCs. The source of this sequence is a human donor with Susac syndrome. The sequenced DNA: TGTGCCAGCAGCTTATTGGGACCGCCGATCAATGAGCAGTTCTTC. Its protein product is CASSLLGPPINEQFF.